The clone carrying this T cell receptor beta chain has at least ten counts. The antigen remains undetermined. Sample-barcoded 5' priming and a J-beta primer mix drove a second PCR of about 6 to 12 cycles. One entry per CDR3 protein, called by TCRdb with MiXCR from the 5' RACE reads. The table has about 1.5 million distinct CDR3 sequences, 40% to 45% seen once. Germline trimming cut 3 bases from V and 4 bases from J; bases unmatched to any gene: 11. This CDR3 has 18 amino acids. Per germline, CDR1 MNHEY and CDR2 SMNVEV (reference sequence). This sample was taken from a study of blood T cells in healthy people across ages. Overall study findings and caveats: The fall in TCR beta diversity per million T cells was roughly linear with age.

The sequencing sample was made of blood. The receptor was isolated from a woman aged 18-29 years in good health. This chain links TRBV27 with TRBJ2-1, with 11 bases matching TRBD2. CDR3 sequence: CASSLLGVGLAEYNEQFF. The CDR3 DNA reads TGTGCCAGCAGTTTGTTAGGAGTGGGACTAGCGGAGTACAATGAGCAGTTCTTC.